This T cell receptor (beta chain) was captured in a study of blood T cell repertoires in COVID-19. Study in general: PBMCs, B-cell-depleted T cells, or T cells were the source of the cDNA or gDNA that made up the material.

This clone was observed once. CDR3 length equals 14 residues. J was trimmed by 6 bases and V by 3 bases; bases with no gene match: 6. Per the germline V gene, CDR1 is SGHAT and CDR2 is FQNNGV. In the original processing: Reference gene primer amplification gave nucleated cell count estimates. Produced via immunoSEQ multiplex PCR; TCRdb's table is partial and in-frame only. V, J and clone size are taken as reported in that table, and D and trimming were inferred from the DNA itself. In the table there are tens of thousands of clones, roughly 85% of which are singletons. The sequence came from a human donor in a cohort sampled during active COVID-19. The specimen was peripheral blood. This chain uses TRBV11-2 with TRBJ2-7; TRBD2 matches 9 bases. CDR3 coding DNA: TGTGCCAGCAGCTTGGCGGGGGGGCCGTTCGAGCAGTACTTC. Protein: CASSLAGGPFEQYF.